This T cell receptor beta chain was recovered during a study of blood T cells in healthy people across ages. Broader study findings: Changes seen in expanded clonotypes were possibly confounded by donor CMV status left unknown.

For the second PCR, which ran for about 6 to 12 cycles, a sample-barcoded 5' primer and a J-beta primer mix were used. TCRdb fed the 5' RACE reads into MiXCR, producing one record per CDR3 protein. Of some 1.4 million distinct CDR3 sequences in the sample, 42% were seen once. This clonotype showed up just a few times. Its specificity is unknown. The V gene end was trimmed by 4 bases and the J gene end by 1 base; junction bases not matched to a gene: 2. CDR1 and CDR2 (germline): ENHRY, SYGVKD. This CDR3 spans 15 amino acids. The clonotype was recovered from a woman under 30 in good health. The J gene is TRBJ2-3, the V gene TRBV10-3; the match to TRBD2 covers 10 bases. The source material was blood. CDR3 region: CAISGLAGGTDTQYF. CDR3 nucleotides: TGTGCCATCAGTGGGCTAGCGGGGGGCACAGATACGCAGTATTTT.